This T cell receptor (beta chain) was obtained from a study of cytomegalovirus exposure and HLA in healthy donors. General study results and limits: Rarity marked most TCR sequences, yet some public TCRs occurred in many donors.

As to this clone: Its specificity is unknown.

Germline values: CDR1 SNHLY, CDR2 FYNNEI. The length of the CDR3 is 16 residues. Trimming cost V 3 bases and J 5 bases; bases outside gene matches: 7. Use of 60 Vbeta and 13 Jbeta primers characterized the PCR. Sequencing was performed with immunoSEQ multiplex PCR; in TCRdb, only in-frame clones are kept and a portion is missing. Among about 100,000 clones, roughly 85% were seen once, and the ten largest hold approximately 2.8%. This TCR was recovered from a woman between 40 and 55 years old in good health and CMV-seronegative. The V and J genes are TRBV2 and TRBJ2-5; 12 bases map to TRBD1. Sequencing used PBMCs. This chain's CDR3 is CASSDGDRGRGETQYF. The CDR3, as DNA: TGTGCCAGCAGTGATGGGGACAGGGGGCGAGGGGAGACCCAGTACTTC.